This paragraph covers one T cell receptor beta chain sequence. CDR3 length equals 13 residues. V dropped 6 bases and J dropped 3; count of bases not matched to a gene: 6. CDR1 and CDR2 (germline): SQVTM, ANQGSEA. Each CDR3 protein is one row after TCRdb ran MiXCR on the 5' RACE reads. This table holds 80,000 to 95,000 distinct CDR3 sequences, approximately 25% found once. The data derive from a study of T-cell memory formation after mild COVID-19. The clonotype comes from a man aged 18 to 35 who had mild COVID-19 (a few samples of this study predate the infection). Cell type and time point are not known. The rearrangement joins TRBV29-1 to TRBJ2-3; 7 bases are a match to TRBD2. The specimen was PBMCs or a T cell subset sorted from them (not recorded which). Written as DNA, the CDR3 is TGCAGCGTGGGGCGCGGGGGTACAGATACGCAGTATTTT. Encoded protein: CSVGRGGTDTQYF.